This TCR beta chain was recorded in a study of PD-1 blockade in classical Hodgkin lymphoma. Background on the study: Patients received nivolumab 3 mg/kg intravenously every 2 weeks.

Generated by immunoSEQ multiplex PCR, the TCRdb table keeps only in-frame clones and is missing some. The profile covers about 26,000 clones, with approximately 90% appearing a single time and roughly 2.5% taken by the ten largest. Germline-derived CDR1 and CDR2 are MNHEY and SVGAGI. CDR3 length: 15 residues. The J segment lost 6 bases and the V segment lost 2 bases, leaving 6 bases of the junction unmatched. For this clone: No antigen is known for it.

Overall study findings and caveats: It was among complete responders that baseline diversity resembled that of newly diagnosed patients. Repertoire differences lack defined causes, possibly disease activity or prior therapy.

Each of the patients experienced relapse following autologous stem cell transplantation, and their brentuximab vedotin exposure differed. The receptor comes from a human donor with classical Hodgkin lymphoma. The material was peripheral blood mononuclear cells (PBMCs), obtained at baseline. The chain links TRBV6-5 to TRBJ2-1, with 8 bases aligning to TRBD1. CDR3 residues: CASSYRRTGSNEQFF. CDR3 in DNA: TGTGCCAGCAGTTACCGTCGGACAGGGAGCAATGAGCAGTTCTTC.